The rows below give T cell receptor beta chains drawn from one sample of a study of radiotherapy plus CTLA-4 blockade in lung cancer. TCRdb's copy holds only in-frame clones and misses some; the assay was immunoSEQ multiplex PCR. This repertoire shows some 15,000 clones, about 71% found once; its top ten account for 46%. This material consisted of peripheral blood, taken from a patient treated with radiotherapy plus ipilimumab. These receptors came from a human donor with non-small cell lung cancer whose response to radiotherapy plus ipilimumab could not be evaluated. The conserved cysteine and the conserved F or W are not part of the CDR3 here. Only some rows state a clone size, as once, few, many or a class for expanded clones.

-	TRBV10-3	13	AITSLAGGTDTQY
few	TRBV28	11	ASSLYRGTEAF
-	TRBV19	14	ASRGIVGQGGTPLH
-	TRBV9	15	ASSGSLLAGVYNEQF
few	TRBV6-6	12	ASSYTDRTGELF
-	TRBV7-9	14	ASSLEPGLANHEQY
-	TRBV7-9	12	ASIDPTSGGGYT
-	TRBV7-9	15	ASSLSTPGQGYYGYT
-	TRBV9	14	ASSVVDRGNTGELF
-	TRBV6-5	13	ASTTGSSGANVLT
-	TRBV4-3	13	ASSQDPGGATEAF
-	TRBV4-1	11	ASSQETQGRRY
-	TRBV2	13	ASIAREGSTDTQY
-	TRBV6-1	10	ASSEGQYEQY
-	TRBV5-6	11	ASSSREYHEQF
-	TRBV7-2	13	ASSESGHPTGELF
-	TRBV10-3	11	AIRGTGDQPQH
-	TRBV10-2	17	ASSESYLQGLVTMRGYT
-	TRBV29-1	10	SAPAANTEAF
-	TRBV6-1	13	ASSGTGGPVGRAF
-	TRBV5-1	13	ASSKSGVTNEKLF
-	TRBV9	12	ASSPGTDNYGYT
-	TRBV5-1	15	ASSFNGQGASYNEQF
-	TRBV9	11	ASSVRGGDEQF
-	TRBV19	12	ASNSQGQETEAF
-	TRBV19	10	ASKVQGDTQY
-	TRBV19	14	ASSPGDPTGDTEAF
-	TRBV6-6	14	ASSYQGQGVRNEQF
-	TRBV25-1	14	ASSEFPAGQGYGYT
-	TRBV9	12	ASLRGSGPDTQY
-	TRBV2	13	ASSVGSSYNSPLH
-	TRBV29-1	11	SATGENNQPQH
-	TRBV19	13	ASSILHRGWETQY
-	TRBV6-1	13	ASSSGLAGVETQY
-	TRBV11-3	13	ASSLGADMSTEAF
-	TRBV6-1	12	ASSDGGKGTEAF
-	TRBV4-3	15	ASSPAGAGANTGELF
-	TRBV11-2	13	ASSLRTGEFYGYT
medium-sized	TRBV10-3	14	AISDSRANPNTEAF
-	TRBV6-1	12	ASSEAGDGLGYT
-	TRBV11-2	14	ASSLDYGLTNTEAF
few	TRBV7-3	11	ASSRGQGEGYT
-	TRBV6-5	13	ASSYGAAFNEKLF
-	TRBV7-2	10	ASSERVGTQY
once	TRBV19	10	ASSSGEESYT
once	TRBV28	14	ASSPRGGFIQETQY
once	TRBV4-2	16	ASSQEPGESSYNSPLH
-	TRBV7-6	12	ASSKQGWNTEAF
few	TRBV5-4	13	ASSLATSGKETQY
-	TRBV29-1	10	SVNRGRETQY
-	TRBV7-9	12	ASSLSASIYGYT